Given below is one TCR beta chain in context. Trimming left V 0 bases short and J 7 bases short, with 16 bases between. Germline CDR1 and CDR2: LGHDT and YNNKEL (reference sequence). The CDR3 length is 15 residues. Data came from immunoSEQ multiplex PCR; TCRdb stores just in-frame clones and leaves some out. The sample has approximately 270,000 clones; about nine tenths are singletons. This sample stems from a study of blood T cell repertoires in COVID-19. Study-level background: The study drew acute and convalescent COVID-19 samples from the United States, Italy and Spain.

The chain employs TRBV3-1 (or the pseudogene TRBV3-2) and TRBJ2-7; tentatively, D is TRBD2 (5 bases). This TCR was recovered from a human donor in a cohort exposed to, infected with or recovered from COVID-19 (not recorded which). The donor label of this sample is uncertain. Input material: PBMCs or T cells enriched from blood (not recorded which). CDR3 in amino acids: CASSQEEGSRGEQYF. The CDR3 DNA follows: TGTGCCAGCAGCCAAGAAGAGGGCTCGAGAGGGGAGCAGTACTTC.